This TCR beta chain was identified in a study of blood T cells in healthy people across ages. Findings and caveats of the study: Donor CMV infection status was unknown, possibly confounding age-related changes in expanded clonotypes.

Trimming stripped 4 bases from V and 0 bases from J, with 11 bases between. The CDR3 spans 15 residues. Germline V CDR1 and CDR2: ENHRY, SYGVKD. Total RNA extracted from each sample amounted to at least 5 micrograms. This clonotype came up a few times. Antigen: not known. Combining a sample-barcoded 5' primer with a J-beta primer mix, a second PCR ran for about 7 to 11 cycles. With 12 random nucleotides, a template-switch adaptor tagged each individual cDNA molecule. In TCRdb, the 5' RACE reads were re-called with MiXCR into one record per CDR3 protein. The top ten hold 13% of the sample, which has roughly 900,000 distinct CDR3 sequences, around 46% seen once.

The V call is TRBV10-3, the J call TRBJ2-3, with TRBD1 as a possible D gene (6 bases). This TCR was recovered from a man aged 30 to 45 in good health. The specimen sequenced was blood. The DNA of the CDR3 is TGTGCCATCAGTGGGGACACCACTAGCACAGATACGCAGTATTTT. It yields the protein CAISGDTTSTDTQYF.